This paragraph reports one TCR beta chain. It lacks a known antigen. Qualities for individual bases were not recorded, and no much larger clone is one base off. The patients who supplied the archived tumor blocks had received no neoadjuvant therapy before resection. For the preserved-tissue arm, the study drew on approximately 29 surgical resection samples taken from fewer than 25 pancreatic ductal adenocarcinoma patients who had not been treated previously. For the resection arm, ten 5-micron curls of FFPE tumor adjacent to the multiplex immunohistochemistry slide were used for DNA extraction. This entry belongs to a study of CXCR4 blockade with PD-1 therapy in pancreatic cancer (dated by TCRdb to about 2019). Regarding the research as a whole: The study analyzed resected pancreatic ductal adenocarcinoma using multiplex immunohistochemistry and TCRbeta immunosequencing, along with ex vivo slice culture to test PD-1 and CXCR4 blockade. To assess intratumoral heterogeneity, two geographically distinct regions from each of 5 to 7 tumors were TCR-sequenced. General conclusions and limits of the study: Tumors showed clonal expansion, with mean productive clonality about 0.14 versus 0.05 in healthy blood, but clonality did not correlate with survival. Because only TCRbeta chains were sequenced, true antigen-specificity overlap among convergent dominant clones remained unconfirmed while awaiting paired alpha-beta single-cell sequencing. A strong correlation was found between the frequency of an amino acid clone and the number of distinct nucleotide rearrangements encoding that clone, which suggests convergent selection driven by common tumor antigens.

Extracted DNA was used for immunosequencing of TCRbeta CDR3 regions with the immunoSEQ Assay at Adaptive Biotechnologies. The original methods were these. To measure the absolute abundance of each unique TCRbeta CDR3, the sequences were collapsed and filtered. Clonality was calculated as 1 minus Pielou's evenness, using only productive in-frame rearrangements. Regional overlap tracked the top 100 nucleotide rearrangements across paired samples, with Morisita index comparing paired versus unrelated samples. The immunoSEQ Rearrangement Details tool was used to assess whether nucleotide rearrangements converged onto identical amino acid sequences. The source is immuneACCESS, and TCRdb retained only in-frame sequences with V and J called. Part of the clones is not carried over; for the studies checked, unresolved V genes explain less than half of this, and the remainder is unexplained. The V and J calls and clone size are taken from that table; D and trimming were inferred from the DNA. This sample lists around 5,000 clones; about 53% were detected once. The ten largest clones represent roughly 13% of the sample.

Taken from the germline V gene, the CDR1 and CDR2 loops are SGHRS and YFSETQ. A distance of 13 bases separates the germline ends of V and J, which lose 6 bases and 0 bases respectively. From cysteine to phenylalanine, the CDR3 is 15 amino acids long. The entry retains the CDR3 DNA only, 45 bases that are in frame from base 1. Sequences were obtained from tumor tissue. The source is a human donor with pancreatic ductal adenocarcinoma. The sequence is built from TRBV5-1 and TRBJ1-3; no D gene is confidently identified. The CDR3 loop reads CASTLDGNSGNTIYF. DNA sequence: TGCGCCAGCACCCTCGACGGGAACTCTGGAAACACCATATATTTT.